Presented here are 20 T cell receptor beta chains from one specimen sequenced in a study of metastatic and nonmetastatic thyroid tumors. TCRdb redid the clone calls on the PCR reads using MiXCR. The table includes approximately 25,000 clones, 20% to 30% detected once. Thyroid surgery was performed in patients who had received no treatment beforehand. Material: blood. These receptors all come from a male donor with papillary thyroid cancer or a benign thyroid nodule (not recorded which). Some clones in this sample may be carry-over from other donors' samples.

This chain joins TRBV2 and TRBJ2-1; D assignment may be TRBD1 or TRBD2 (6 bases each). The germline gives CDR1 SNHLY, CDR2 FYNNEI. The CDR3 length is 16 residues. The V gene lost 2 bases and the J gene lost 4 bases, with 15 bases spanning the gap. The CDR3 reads CASSERLGGVYNEQFF. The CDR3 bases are TGTGCCAGCAGTGAAAGACTAGGGGGAGTTTACAATGAGCAGTTCTTC. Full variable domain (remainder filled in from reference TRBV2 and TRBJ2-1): EPEVTQTPSHQVTQMGQEVILRCVPISNHLYFYWYRQILGQKVEFLVSFYNNEISEKSEIFDDQFSVERPDGSNFTLKIRSTKLEDSAMYFCASSERLGGVYNEQFFGPGTRLTVL.

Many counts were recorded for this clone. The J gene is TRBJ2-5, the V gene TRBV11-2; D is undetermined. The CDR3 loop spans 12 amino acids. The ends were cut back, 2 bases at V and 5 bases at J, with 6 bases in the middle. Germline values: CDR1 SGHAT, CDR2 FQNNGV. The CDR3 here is CASSLRTETQYF. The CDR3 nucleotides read TGTGCCAGCAGCTTAAGAACCGAGACCCAGTACTTC.

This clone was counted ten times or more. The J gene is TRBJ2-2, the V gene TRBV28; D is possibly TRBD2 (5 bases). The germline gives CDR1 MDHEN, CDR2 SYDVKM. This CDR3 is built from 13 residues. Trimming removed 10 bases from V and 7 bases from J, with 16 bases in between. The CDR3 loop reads CATNGPGIGELFF. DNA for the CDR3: TGTGCCACCAACGGCCCCGGGATCGGGGAGCTGTTTTTT. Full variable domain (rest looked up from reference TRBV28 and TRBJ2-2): DVKVTQSSRYLVKRTGEKVFLECVQDMDHENMFWYRQDPGLGLRLIYFSYDVKMKEKGDIPEGYSVSREKKERFSLILESASTNQTSMYLCATNGPGIGELFFGEGSRLTVL.

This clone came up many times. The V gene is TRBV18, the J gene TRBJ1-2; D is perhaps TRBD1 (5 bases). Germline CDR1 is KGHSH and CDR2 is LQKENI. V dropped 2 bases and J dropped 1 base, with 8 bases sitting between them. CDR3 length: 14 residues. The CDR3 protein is CASSPDRNNYGYTF. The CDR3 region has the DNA TGTGCCAGCTCACCAGACAGAAATAACTATGGCTACACCTTC.

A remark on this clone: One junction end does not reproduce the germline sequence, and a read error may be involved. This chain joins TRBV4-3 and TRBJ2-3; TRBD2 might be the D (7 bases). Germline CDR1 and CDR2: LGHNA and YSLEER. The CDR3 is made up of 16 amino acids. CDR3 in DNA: TGCGCCAGGAGCCACTCACTAGGGGGGGGCACAGATACGCAGTATTTT. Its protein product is CARSHSLGGGTDTQYF.

DNA for the CDR3: TGTGCCAGCAGCAACCGACGGACCTGGACAGTGTCCTACGAGCAGTACTTC. Encoded protein: CASSNRRTWTVSYEQYF. The chain is built from TRBV28 and TRBJ2-7; D is perhaps TRBD1 (6 bases). Germline lookup yields CDR1 MDHEN and CDR2 SYDVKM. The CDR3 spans 17 residues. Trimming took 6 bases from V and 1 from J, leaving 22 bases between them. The whole variable domain, remainder taken from reference TRBV28 and TRBJ2-7, is DVKVTQSSRYLVKRTGEKVFLECVQDMDHENMFWYRQDPGLGLRLIYFSYDVKMKEKGDIPEGYSVSREKKERFSLILESASTNQTSMYLCASSNRRTWTVSYEQYFGPGTRLTVT.

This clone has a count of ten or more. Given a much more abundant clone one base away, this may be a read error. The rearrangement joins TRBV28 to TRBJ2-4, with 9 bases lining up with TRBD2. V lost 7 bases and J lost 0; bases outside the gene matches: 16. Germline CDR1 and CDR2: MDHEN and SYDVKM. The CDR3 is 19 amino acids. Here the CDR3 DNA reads TGTGCCAGCATGGGGGCTAGCGGGGAGGCGGGGGTAGCCAAAAACATTCAGTACTTC. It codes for CASMGASGEAGVAKNIQYF.

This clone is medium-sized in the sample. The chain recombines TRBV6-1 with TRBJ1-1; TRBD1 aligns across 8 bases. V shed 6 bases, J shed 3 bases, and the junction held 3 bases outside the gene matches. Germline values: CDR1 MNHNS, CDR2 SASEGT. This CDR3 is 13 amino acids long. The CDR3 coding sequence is TGTGCCAGCAGCCAGGGGGCCTACACTGAAGCTTTCTTT. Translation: CASSQGAYTEAFF.

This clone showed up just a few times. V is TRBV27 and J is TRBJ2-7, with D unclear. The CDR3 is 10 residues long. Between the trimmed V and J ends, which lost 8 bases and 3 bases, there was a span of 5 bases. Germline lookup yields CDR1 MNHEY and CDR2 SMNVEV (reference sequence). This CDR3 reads CASGHYEQYF. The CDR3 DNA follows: TGTGCCAGCGGCCACTACGAGCAGTACTTC.

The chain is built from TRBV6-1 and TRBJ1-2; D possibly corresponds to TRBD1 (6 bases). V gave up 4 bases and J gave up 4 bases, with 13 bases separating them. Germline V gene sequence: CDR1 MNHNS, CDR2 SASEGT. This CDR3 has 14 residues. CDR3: CASSAGQGTYGYTF. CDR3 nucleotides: TGTGCCAGCAGTGCGGGCCAGGGGACCTATGGCTACACCTTC.

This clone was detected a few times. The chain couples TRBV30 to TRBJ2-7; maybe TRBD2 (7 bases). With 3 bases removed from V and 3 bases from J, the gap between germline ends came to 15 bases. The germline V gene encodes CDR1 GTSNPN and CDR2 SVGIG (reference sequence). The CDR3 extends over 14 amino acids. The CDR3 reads CAWRTGGLDYEQYF. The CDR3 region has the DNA TGTGCCTGGAGGACGGGGGGCCTAGACTACGAGCAGTACTTC.

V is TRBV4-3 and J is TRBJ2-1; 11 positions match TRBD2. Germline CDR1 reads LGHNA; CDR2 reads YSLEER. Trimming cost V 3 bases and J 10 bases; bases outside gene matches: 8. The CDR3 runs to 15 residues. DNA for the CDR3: TGCGCCAGCAGCCAGATAGCGGGAGGGGGTTCGGAGCAGTTCTTC. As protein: CASSQIAGGGSEQFF.

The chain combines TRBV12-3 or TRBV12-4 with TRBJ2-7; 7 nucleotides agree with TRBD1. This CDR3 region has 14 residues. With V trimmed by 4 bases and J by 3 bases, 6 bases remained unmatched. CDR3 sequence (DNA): TGTGCCAGCAGTTCACCCGGGACAGACTACGAGCAGTACTTC. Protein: CASSSPGTDYEQYF.

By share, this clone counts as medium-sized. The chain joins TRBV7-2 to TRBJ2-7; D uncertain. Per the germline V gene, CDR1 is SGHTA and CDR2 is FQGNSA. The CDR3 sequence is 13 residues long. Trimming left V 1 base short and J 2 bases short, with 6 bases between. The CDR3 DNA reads TGTGCCAGCAGCTTAGACCAGACCTACGAGCAGTACTTC. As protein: CASSLDQTYEQYF.

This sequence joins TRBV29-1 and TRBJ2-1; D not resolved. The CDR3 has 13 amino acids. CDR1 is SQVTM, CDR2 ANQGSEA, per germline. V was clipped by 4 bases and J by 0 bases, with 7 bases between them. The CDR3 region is CSVAVSSYNEQFF. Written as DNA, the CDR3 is TGCAGCGTTGCGGTTAGCTCCTACAATGAGCAGTTCTTC.

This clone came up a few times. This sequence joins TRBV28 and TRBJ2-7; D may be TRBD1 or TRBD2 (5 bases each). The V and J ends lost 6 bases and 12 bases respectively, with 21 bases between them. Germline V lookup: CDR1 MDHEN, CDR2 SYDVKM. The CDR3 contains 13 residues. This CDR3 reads CASSSGTSSGWYF. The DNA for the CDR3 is TGTGCCAGCAGCTCCGGGACCTCATCCGGCTGGTACTTC.

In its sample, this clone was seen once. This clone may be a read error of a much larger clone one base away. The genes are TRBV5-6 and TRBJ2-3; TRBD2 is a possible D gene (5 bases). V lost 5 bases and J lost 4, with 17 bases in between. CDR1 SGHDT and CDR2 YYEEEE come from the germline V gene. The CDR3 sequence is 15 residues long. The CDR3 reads CASSIAAGIPDTQYF. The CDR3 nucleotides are TGTGCCAGCAGTATTGCTGCCGGGATACCAGATACGCAGTATTTT.

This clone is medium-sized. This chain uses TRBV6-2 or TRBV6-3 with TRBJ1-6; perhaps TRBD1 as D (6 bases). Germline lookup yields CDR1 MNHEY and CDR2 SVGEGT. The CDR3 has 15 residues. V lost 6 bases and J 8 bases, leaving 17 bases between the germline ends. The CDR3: CASRNGGGAYSPLHF. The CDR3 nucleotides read TGTGCCAGCAGGAATGGCGGGGGCGCGTATTCACCCCTCCACTTT.

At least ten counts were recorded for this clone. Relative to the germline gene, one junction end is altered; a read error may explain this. CDR3 loop: CASSKDSLRADQPQHF. In nucleotides, the CDR3 is TGTGCCAGCAGCAAAGACAGTCTCAGGGCTGATCAGCCCCAGCATTTT. The chain couples TRBV4-2 to TRBJ1-5; possibly TRBD1 for D (5 bases). The CDR3 spans 16 residues. Per the germline V gene, CDR1 is LGHNA and CDR2 is YNFKEQ.

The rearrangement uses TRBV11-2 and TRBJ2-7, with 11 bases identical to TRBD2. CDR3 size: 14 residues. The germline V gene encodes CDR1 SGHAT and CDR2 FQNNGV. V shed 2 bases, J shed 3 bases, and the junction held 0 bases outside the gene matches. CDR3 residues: CASSLTSGSYEQYF. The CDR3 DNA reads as TGTGCCAGCAGCTTAACTAGCGGGAGCTACGAGCAGTACTTC.